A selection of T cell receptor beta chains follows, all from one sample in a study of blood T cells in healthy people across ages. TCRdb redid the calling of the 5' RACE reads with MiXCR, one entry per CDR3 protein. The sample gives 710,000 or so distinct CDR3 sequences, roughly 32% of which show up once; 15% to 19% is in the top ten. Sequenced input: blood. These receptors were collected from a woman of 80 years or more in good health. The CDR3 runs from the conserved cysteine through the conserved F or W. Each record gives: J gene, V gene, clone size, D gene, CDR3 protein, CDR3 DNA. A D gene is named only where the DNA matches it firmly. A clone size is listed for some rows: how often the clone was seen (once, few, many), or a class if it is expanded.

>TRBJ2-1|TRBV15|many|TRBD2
CATSRVSGGSSYNEQFF
TGTGCCACCAGCAGAGTTAGCGGGGGGAGCTCCTACAATGAGCAGTTCTTC
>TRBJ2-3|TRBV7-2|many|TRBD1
CASSLVTQGVDTQYF
TGTGCCAGCAGCTTAGTAACACAGGGGGTAGATACGCAGTATTTT
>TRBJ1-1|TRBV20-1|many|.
CSARDTGNTEAFF
TGCAGTGCTAGAGACACAGGGAACACTGAAGCTTTCTTT
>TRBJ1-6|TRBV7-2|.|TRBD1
CASSSLTGENSPLHF
TGTGCCAGCAGCTCTTTGACAGGGGAAAATTCACCCCTCCACTTT
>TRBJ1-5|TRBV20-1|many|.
CSARDLHRPQHF
TGCAGTGCTAGAGACCTCCATCGGCCCCAGCATTTT
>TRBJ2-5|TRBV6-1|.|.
CAMGPLEETQYF
TGCGCTATGGGCCCGCTAGAGGAGACCCAGTACTTC
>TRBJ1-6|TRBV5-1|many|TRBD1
CASSQDRVVNSPLHF
TGCGCCAGCAGCCAGGACAGGGTGGTTAATTCACCCCTCCACTTT
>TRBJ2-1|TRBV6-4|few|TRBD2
CASRDPGGGNEQFF
TGTGCCAGCCGTGACCCGGGCGGGGGGAATGAGCAGTTCTTC
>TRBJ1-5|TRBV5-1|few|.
CASSLGLQNSNQPQHF
TGCGCCAGCAGCCTGGGACTGCAGAATAGCAATCAGCCCCAGCATTTT
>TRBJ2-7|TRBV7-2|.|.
CASSLVLGSPFGEQYF
TGTGCCAGCAGCTTAGTGCTCGGGTCCCCTTTTGGCGAGCAGTACTTC
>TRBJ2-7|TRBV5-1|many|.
CASSFDYGRPYEQYF
TGCGCCAGCAGCTTCGATTATGGTCGTCCCTACGAGCAGTACTTC
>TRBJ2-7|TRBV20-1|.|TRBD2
CSARGTSVYEQYF
TGCAGTGCTAGAGGGACTAGCGTCTACGAGCAGTACTTC
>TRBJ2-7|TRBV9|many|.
CASSVGGVGAGNSEQYF
TGTGCCAGCAGCGTAGGAGGGGTCGGGGCAGGGAATTCCGAGCAGTACTTC
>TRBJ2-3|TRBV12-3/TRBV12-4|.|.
CASSLARGSGDTQYF
TGTGCCAGCAGTTTAGCCCGGGGGAGTGGAGATACGCAGTATTTT
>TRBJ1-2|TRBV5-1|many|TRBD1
CASSPSGRDREGPYGYTF
TGCGCCAGCAGCCCTTCCGGCCGGGACAGGGAAGGACCTTATGGCTACACCTTC
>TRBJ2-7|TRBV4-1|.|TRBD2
CASSQSLAGTPYEQYF
TGCGCCAGCAGCCAGTCACTAGCGGGGACCCCCTACGAGCAGTACTTC
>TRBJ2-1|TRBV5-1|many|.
CASSGSGGQSYNEQFF
TGCGCCAGCAGCGGGTCGGGGGGCCAGTCCTACAATGAGCAGTTCTTC
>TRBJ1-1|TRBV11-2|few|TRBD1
CASSLRDRGRKVVANTEAFF
TGTGCCAGCAGCTTACGAGACAGGGGGCGCAAGGTGGTCGCGAACACTGAAGCTTTCTTT
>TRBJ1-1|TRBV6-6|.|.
CASSYGPYTEAFF
TGTGCCAGCAGTTACGGACCATACACTGAAGCTTTCTTT
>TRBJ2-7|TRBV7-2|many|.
CASSLTAAGLYEQYF
TGTGCCAGCAGCTTAACAGCAGCAGGCTTATACGAGCAGTACTTC
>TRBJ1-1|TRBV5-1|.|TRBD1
CASSQQGSNTEAFF
TGCGCCAGCAGCCAACAGGGGTCGAACACTGAAGCTTTCTTT
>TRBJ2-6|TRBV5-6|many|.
CASSTTGFSGANVLTF
TGTGCCAGCAGCACGACCGGTTTCTCTGGGGCCAACGTCCTGACTTTC
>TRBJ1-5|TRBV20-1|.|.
CSTRGARRVGNQPQHF
TGCAGTACTAGAGGTGCAAGACGCGTAGGTAATCAGCCCCAGCATTTT
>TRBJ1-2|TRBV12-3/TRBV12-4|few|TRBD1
CASSFKTGGLGGYTF
TGTGCCAGCAGTTTTAAGACAGGGGGATTAGGTGGCTACACCTTC
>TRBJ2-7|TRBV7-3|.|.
CASSSWGISYEQYF
TGTGCCAGCAGCTCATGGGGGATCTCCTACGAGCAGTACTTC
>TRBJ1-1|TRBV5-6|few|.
CASSLNSGVNTEAFF
TGTGCCAGCAGCCTTAATTCGGGGGTGAACACTGAAGCTTTCTTT
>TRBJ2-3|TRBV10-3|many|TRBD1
CAISEGQGAGTDTQYF
TGTGCCATCAGTGAAGGACAGGGGGCTGGCACAGATACGCAGTATTTT
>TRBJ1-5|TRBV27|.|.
CASSLSTPIISNQPQHF
TGTGCCAGCAGTTTATCCACACCGATTATTAGCAATCAGCCCCAGCATTTT
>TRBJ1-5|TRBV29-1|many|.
CSVVSGQSNQPQHF
TGCAGCGTTGTATCCGGGCAGAGCAATCAGCCCCAGCATTTT
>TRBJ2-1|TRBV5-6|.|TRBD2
CASSLAGGLAGGEQFF
TGTGCCAGCAGCTTGGCGGGAGGACTAGCGGGCGGTGAGCAGTTCTTC
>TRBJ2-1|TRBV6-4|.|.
CASSAGTNNEQFF
TGTGCCAGCAGTGCCGGGACAAACAATGAGCAGTTCTTC
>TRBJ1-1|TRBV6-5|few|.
CASSPPVGTGWGEAFF
TGTGCCAGCAGCCCCCCTGTGGGCACAGGCTGGGGTGAAGCTTTCTTT
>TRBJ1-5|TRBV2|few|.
CASSEVQYSNQPQHF
TGTGCCAGCAGTGAGGTTCAGTATAGCAATCAGCCCCAGCATTTT
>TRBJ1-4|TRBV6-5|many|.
CASATTTTNEKLFF
TGTGCCAGCGCTACAACCACAACTAATGAAAAACTGTTTTTT
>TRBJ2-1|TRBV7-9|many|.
CASRASAGKPEQFF
TGTGCCAGCAGGGCTTCGGCGGGGAAGCCTGAGCAGTTCTTC
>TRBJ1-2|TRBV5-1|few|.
CASSLDPEPFYDYTF
TGCGCCAGCAGCTTGGATCCGGAACCCTTCTATGACTACACCTTC
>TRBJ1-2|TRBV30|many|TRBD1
CAGDRDDYGYTF
TGTGCCGGAGACAGGGACGACTATGGCTACACCTTC
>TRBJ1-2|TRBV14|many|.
CASSQGEVLGYTF
TGTGCCAGCAGCCAAGGCGAGGTCCTTGGCTACACCTTC
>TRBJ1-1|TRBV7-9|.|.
CASSLAPTNTEAFF
TGTGCCAGCAGCTTAGCCCCAACGAACACTGAAGCTTTCTTT
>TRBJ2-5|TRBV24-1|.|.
CATSLAGRETQYF
TGTGCCACCAGTCTTGCAGGGAGAGAGACCCAGTACTTC
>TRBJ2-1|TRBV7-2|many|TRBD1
CASSQGQDGGEQFF
TGTGCCAGCAGCCAGGGACAGGATGGCGGTGAGCAGTTCTTC
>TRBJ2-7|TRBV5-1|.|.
CASSPTGTISLGSYEQYF
TGCGCCAGCAGCCCGACCGGGACAATATCTTTGGGGTCGTACGAGCAGTACTTC
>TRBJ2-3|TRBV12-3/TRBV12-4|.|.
CASSFGGVSTDTQYF
TGTGCCAGCAGTTTCGGGGGCGTGAGCACAGATACGCAGTATTTT
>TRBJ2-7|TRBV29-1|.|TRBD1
CSVSQGQGAYEQYF
TGCAGCGTTTCTCAGGGACAGGGCGCCTACGAGCAGTACTTC
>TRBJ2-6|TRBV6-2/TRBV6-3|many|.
CASSYYSGANVLTF
TGTGCCAGCAGTTATTACTCTGGGGCCAACGTCCTGACTTTC
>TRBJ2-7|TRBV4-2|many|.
CASSQDSGESGEQYF
TGTGCCAGCAGCCAAGATTCAGGGGAATCTGGCGAGCAGTACTTC
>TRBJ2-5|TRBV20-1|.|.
CSARAPQDWKETQYF
TGCAGTGCTAGAGCCCCACAGGACTGGAAAGAGACCCAGTACTTC
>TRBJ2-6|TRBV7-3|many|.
CASGTAGANVLTF
TGTGCCAGCGGGACCGCGGGGGCCAACGTCCTGACTTTC
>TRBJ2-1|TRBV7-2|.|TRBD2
CASSSTSGRVSEQFF
TGTGCCAGCAGCTCGACTAGCGGAAGAGTTAGTGAGCAGTTCTTC
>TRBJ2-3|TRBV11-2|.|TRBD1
CASSSATGGLVDTQYF
TGTGCCAGCAGCTCGGCGACAGGGGGTCTGGTAGATACGCAGTATTTT
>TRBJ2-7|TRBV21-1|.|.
CPGETYEQYF
TGTCCCGGGGAAACCTACGAGCAGTACTTC
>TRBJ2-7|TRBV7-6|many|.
CASSQARTGSSYEQYF
TGTGCCAGCAGCCAAGCCCGTACAGGGAGCTCCTACGAGCAGTACTTC
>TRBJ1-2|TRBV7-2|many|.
CASSPNPGTNYGYTF
TGTGCCAGCAGCCCCAACCCGGGGACCAACTATGGCTACACCTTC
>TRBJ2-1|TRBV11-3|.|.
CASSLRRLALVGNEQFF
TGTGCCAGCAGCTTGAGAAGGCTCGCCCTCGTTGGCAATGAGCAGTTCTTC